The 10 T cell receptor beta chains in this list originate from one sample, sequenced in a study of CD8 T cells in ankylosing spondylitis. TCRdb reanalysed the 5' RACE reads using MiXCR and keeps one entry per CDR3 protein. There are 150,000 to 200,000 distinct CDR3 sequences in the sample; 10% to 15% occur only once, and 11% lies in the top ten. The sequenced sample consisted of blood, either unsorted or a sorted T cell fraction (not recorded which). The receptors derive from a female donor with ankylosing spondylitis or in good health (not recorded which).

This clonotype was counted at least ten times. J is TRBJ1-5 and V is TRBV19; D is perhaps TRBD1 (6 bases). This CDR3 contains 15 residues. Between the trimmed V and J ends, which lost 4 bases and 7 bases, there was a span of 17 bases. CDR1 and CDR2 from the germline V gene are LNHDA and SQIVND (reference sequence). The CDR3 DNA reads TGTGCCAGTAGTACAAACCGTGGGGGGCACCAGCCCCAGCATTTT. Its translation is CASSTNRGGHQPQHF.

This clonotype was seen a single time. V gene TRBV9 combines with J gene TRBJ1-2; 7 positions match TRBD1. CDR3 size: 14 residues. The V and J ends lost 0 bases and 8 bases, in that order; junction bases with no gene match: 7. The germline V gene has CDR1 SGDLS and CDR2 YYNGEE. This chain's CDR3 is CASSVGIGGIGYTF. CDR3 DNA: TGTGCCAGCAGCGTAGGTATAGGGGGCATCGGCTACACCTTC.

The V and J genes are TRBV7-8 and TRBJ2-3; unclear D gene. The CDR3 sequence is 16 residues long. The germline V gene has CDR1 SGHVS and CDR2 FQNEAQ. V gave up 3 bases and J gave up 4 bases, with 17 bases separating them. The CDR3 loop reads CASSFSPTPPADTQYF. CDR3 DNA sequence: TGTGCCAGCAGCTTCTCTCCGACCCCTCCGGCAGATACGCAGTATTTT.

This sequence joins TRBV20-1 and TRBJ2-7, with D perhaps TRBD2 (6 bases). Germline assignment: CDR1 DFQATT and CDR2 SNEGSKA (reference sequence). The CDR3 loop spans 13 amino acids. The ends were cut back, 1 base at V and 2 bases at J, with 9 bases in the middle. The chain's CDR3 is CSARVGGAYEQYF. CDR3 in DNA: TGCAGTGCTAGAGTGGGCGGGGCCTACGAGCAGTACTTC.

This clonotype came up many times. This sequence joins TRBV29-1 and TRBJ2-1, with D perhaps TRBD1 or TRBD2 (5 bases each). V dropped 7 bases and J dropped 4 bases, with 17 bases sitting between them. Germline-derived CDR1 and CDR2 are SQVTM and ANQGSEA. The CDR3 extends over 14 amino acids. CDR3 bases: TGCAGCGGTGATGGGATTGGGGGATACAATGAGCAGTTCTTC. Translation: CSGDGIGGYNEQFF.

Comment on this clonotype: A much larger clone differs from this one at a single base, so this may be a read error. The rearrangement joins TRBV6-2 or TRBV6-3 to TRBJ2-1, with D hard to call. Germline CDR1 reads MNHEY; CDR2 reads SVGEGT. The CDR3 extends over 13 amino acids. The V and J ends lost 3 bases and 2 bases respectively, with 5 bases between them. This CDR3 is CASSYRPYNEQFF. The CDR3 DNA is TGTGCCAGCAGTTATCGGCCCTACAATGAGCAGTTCTTC.

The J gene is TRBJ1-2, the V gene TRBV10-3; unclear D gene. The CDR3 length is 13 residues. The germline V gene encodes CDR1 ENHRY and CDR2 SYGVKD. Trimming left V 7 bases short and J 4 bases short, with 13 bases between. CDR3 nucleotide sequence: TGTGCCATCAATCTTTACTGGGGCTATGGCTACACCTTC. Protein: CAINLYWGYGYTF.

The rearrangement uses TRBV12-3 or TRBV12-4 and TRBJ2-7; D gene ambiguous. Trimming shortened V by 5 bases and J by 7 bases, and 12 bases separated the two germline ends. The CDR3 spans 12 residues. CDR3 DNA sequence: TGTGCCAGCAGTAGGTTACTCGGGGAGCAGTACTTC. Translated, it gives CASSRLLGEQYF.

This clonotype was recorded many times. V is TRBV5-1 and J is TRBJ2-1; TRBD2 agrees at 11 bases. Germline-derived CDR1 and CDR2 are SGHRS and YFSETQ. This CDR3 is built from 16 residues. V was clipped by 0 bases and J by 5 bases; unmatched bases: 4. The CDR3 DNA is TGCGCCAGCAGCTTGGCCCCGGGACTAGCGGACAATGAGCAGTTCTTC. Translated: CASSLAPGLADNEQFF.

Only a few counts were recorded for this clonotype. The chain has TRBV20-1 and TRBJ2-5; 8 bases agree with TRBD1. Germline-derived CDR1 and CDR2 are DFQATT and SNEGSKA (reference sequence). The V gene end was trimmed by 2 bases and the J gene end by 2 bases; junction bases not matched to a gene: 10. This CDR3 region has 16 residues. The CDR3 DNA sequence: TGCAGTGCTAGACCTACTCCGGGACAGGATCAAGAGACCCAGTACTTC. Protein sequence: CSARPTPGQDQETQYF.